This is a list of T cell receptor beta chains from one sample in a study of blood T cells in healthy people across ages. TCRdb redid the calling of the 5' RACE reads with MiXCR, one entry per CDR3 protein. The top ten hold over 10% of the sample, which has about 1.1 million distinct CDR3 sequences, less than 45% seen once. The sequencing input was blood. These receptors all come from a man aged 18 to 30 in good health. CDR3s include the opening cysteine and the closing phenylalanine or tryptophan. D genes are given only for firm matches. Some rows have no size entry. The others give once, few or many, or a class for an expanded clone.

>once|TRBJ2-3|TRBV6-5|TRBD2
CASSTRGGLADAQYF
TGTGCCAGCAGTACCCGGGGGGGGCTGGCAGATGCGCAGTATTTT
>few|TRBJ1-4|TRBV12-3/TRBV12-4|TRBD1
CASSSSTGPTTNEKLFF
TGTGCCAGCAGTTCGTCGACAGGGCCAACAACTAATGAAAAACTGTTTTTT
>-|TRBJ1-2|TRBV4-2|-
CASSQDFEGVGYGYTF
TGTGCCAGCAGCCAAGATTTCGAGGGAGTCGGCTATGGCTACACCTTC
>-|TRBJ1-5|TRBV20-1|-
CSARAPDGYQPQHF
TGCAGTGCTAGAGCCCCGGACGGTTATCAGCCCCAGCATTTT
>many|TRBJ2-7|TRBV29-1|-
CSVEDISYEQYF
TGCAGCGTTGAGGACATCTCCTACGAGCAGTACTTC
>few|TRBJ2-1|TRBV20-1|-
CSASRVNYNEQFF
TGCAGTGCTAGCCGGGTTAACTACAATGAGCAGTTCTTC
>few|TRBJ2-1|TRBV20-1|-
CSARTRPNYNEQFF
TGCAGTGCTAGGACTCGACCAAATTACAATGAGCAGTTCTTC
>-|TRBJ1-5|TRBV6-5|-
CASSYSQYPTDINQPQHF
TGTGCCAGCAGTTACTCCCAGTATCCGACAGATATCAATCAGCCCCAGCATTTT
>few|TRBJ2-1|TRBV9|-
CASSVGGTPNEQFF
TGTGCCAGCAGCGTGGGGGGGACACCCAATGAGCAGTTCTTC
>few|TRBJ2-2|TRBV6-2/TRBV6-3|-
CASSKESPSAGELFF
TGTGCCAGCAGTAAAGAGAGCCCGTCCGCCGGGGAGCTGTTTTTT
>few|TRBJ2-3|TRBV4-3|-
CASSHSREDTQYF
TGCGCCAGCAGCCACAGCCGTGAAGATACGCAGTATTTT
>many|TRBJ1-2|TRBV6-5|-
CASSLPGGAYGYTF
TGTGCCAGCAGTTTACCGGGAGGGGCATATGGCTACACCTTC
>-|TRBJ2-5|TRBV5-1|-
CASSSQPGGETQYF
TGCGCCAGCAGCTCTCAGCCCGGGGGAGAGACCCAGTACTTC
>-|TRBJ2-5|TRBV2|-
CASARTIQETQYF
TGTGCCAGCGCCCGGACTATCCAAGAGACCCAGTACTTC
>-|TRBJ1-1|TRBV6-1|-
CASSDQWGGAGDTEAFF
TGTGCCAGCAGTGACCAATGGGGGGGTGCTGGGGACACTGAAGCTTTCTTT
>-|TRBJ1-1|TRBV20-1|-
CSARGLRGRSTEAFF
TGCAGTGCTAGAGGGTTAAGAGGGAGGTCCACTGAAGCTTTCTTT
>-|TRBJ2-7|TRBV7-2|-
CASNSQGQLIYEQYF
TGTGCCAGCAACTCCCAGGGGCAGCTTATCTACGAGCAGTACTTC
>-|TRBJ2-1|TRBV6-6|TRBD1
CASSIGTGTTEQFF
TGTGCCAGCAGCATAGGGACAGGGACGACTGAGCAGTTCTTC
>-|TRBJ2-1|TRBV7-2|-
CASSLEQGDEQFF
TGTGCCAGCAGCTTGGAACAGGGTGATGAGCAGTTCTTC
>few|TRBJ1-6|TRBV4-2|-
CASSAPWGQEVSPLHF
TGTGCCAGCAGCGCTCCTTGGGGTCAGGAGGTTTCACCCCTCCACTTT
>-|TRBJ2-3|TRBV24-1|-
CATSDPATELGTDTQYF
TGTGCCACCAGTGACCCAGCCACAGAGCTTGGGACAGATACGCAGTATTTT
>few|TRBJ2-1|TRBV27|-
CASRDFWINNEQFF
TGTGCCAGCAGGGACTTTTGGATCAACAATGAGCAGTTCTTC
>-|TRBJ1-1|TRBV6-5|-
CASTPGMPPSEAFF
TGTGCCAGTACCCCTGGGATGCCCCCGAGTGAAGCTTTCTTT
>-|TRBJ2-1|TRBV20-1|-
CSAPPTGSAYYNEQFF
TGCAGTGCTCCGCCAACAGGCTCGGCCTATTACAATGAGCAGTTCTTC
>-|TRBJ1-5|TRBV4-3|-
CAGSQDLGTQPQHF
TGCGCCGGCAGCCAAGATTTGGGGACTCAGCCCCAGCATTTT
>few|TRBJ2-3|TRBV11-2|-
CASSLGHSGADTQYF
TGTGCCAGCAGCTTAGGGCATTCTGGGGCCGATACGCAGTATTTT
>-|TRBJ1-2|TRBV9|TRBD1
CASSPSRFVRGKYGYTF
TGTGCCAGCAGCCCGTCCCGTTTCGTCAGGGGGAAGTATGGCTACACCTTC
>-|TRBJ1-4|TRBV5-1|-
CASSLDADEKLFF
TGCGCCAGCAGCTTGGATGCGGACGAAAAACTGTTTTTT
>-|TRBJ1-2|TRBV28|-
CASENYRDGQHHGYTF
TGTGCCAGTGAAAACTACCGGGACGGACAACACCATGGCTACACCTTC
>few|TRBJ1-4|TRBV29-1|TRBD1
CSVSRGGFGEKLFF
TGCAGCGTCTCCAGGGGGGGGTTCGGTGAAAAACTGTTTTTT
>-|TRBJ1-1|TRBV7-3|-
CASRSGMNTEAFF
TGTGCCAGCAGGTCAGGGATGAACACTGAAGCTTTCTTT
>-|TRBJ2-1|TRBV4-2|TRBD2
CASSPRTSDPNEQFF
TGTGCCAGCAGCCCCCGGACTAGCGACCCCAATGAGCAGTTCTTC
>few|TRBJ1-4|TRBV12-3/TRBV12-4|-
CASSLGEKAKLFF
TGTGCCAGCAGTTTAGGGGAGAAGGCAAAACTGTTTTTT
>-|TRBJ2-7|TRBV7-2|-
CASSRNPGYEQYF
TGTGCCAGCAGCCGCAACCCCGGGTACGAGCAGTACTTC
>few|TRBJ2-1|TRBV7-8|-
CASSGGGLRNEQFF
TGTGCCAGCAGCGGGGGGGGCCTGAGGAATGAGCAGTTCTTC
>-|TRBJ2-4|TRBV7-2|-
CASSLEYSRLAKNIQYF
TGTGCCAGCAGCTTAGAGTACAGCCGCCTAGCCAAAAACATTCAGTACTTC
>-|TRBJ1-1|TRBV20-1|-
CSAQGRGANTEAFF
TGCAGTGCTCAGGGGCGGGGGGCTAACACTGAAGCTTTCTTT
>-|TRBJ1-4|TRBV28|-
CASSLQWGTNEKLFF
TGTGCCAGCAGTTTACAGTGGGGAACTAATGAAAAACTGTTTTTT
>few|TRBJ1-2|TRBV2|-
CASSPDGAPYGYTF
TGTGCCAGCAGTCCCGATGGGGCCCCCTATGGCTACACCTTC
>few|TRBJ1-2|TRBV5-1|-
CASSSRGEISYGYTF
TGCGCCAGCAGCTCCCGAGGCGAGATTTCCTATGGCTACACCTTC
>-|TRBJ2-2|TRBV5-6|-
CASRFTTGLSTGELFF
TGTGCCAGCAGGTTCACGACGGGACTCTCCACCGGGGAGCTGTTTTTT
>once|TRBJ2-1|TRBV27|TRBD1
CASSFLGQGLHEQFF
TGTGCCAGCAGTTTTCTGGGACAGGGTTTACATGAGCAGTTCTTC
>few|TRBJ2-3|TRBV9|-
CASSPRGGWTDTQYF
TGTGCCAGCAGCCCCCGAGGGGGTTGGACAGATACGCAGTATTTT
>-|TRBJ2-7|TRBV30|TRBD1
CAWETGNYEQYF
TGTGCCTGGGAGACAGGGAACTACGAGCAGTACTTC
>-|TRBJ1-6|TRBV7-2|-
CASSLVVDSPLHF
TGTGCCAGCAGCTTAGTGGTCGATTCACCCCTCCACTTT
>few|TRBJ1-5|TRBV4-1|TRBD1
CASSQEGTGGSNQPQHF
TGCGCCAGCAGCCAAGAGGGGACAGGGGGCAGCAATCAGCCCCAGCATTTT
>few|TRBJ2-1|TRBV2|TRBD2
CASTGTRYNEQFF
TGTGCCAGCACCGGGACTAGATACAATGAGCAGTTCTTC
>few|TRBJ1-2|TRBV28|-
CASSVELREGYTF
TGTGCCAGCAGTGTCGAACTCCGAGAGGGCTACACCTTC
>few|TRBJ1-4|TRBV20-1|-
CSAWDRHNEKLFF
TGCAGTGCTTGGGACCGTCATAATGAAAAACTGTTTTTT
>few|TRBJ1-5|TRBV15|-
CATSRDRVGNQPQHF
TGTGCCACCAGCAGAGACCGGGTTGGCAATCAGCCCCAGCATTTT
>once|TRBJ2-7|TRBV4-2|TRBD2
CASSQDRTSGSHNEQYF
TGTGCCAGCAGCCAAGATCGAACTAGCGGGTCCCACAATGAGCAGTACTTC
>-|TRBJ1-1|TRBV20-1|-
CSARAGTGGEAFF
TGCAGTGCTAGGGCTGGGACTGGAGGTGAAGCTTTCTTT
>few|TRBJ2-1|TRBV3-1|TRBD1
CASSQPEGAPSYNEQFF
TGTGCCAGCAGCCAGCCTGAGGGGGCTCCTTCGTACAATGAGCAGTTCTTC
>-|TRBJ1-1|TRBV15|-
CATSSPGHLNTEAFF
TGTGCCACCAGCAGCCCGGGACACCTGAACACTGAAGCTTTCTTT
>many|TRBJ2-1|TRBV10-3|-
CAISESTGGGEQFF
TGTGCCATCAGTGAGTCTACAGGAGGCGGTGAGCAGTTCTTC
>many|TRBJ1-5|TRBV12-3/TRBV12-4|-
CASSFGVSNQPQHF
TGTGCCAGCAGCTTCGGGGTTAGTAATCAGCCCCAGCATTTT
>-|TRBJ2-1|TRBV20-1|TRBD1
CSAPSDRTGQFF
TGCAGTGCTCCATCGGACAGGACGGGGCAGTTCTTC
>few|TRBJ1-5|TRBV6-2/TRBV6-3|-
CASGGPVRNQPQHF
TGTGCCAGCGGAGGCCCCGTGCGCAATCAGCCCCAGCATTTT
>-|TRBJ1-1|TRBV21-1|-
CASSQRPTQGAEGTEAFF
TGTGCCAGCAGTCAAAGACCAACGCAGGGGGCTGAGGGGACTGAAGCTTTCTTT
>many|TRBJ2-5|TRBV7-2|-
CASSLDSGQETQYF
TGTGCCAGCAGTTTAGATTCGGGTCAAGAGACCCAGTACTTC